This T cell receptor (beta chain) was profiled in a study of CD8+ T cells in alopecia areata. Study context: Affected scalp percentage set treated patients' severity scores.

V lost 4 bases and J 4 bases, leaving 11 bases between the germline ends. The CDR3 has 13 amino acids. Germline V CDR1 and CDR2: SGHNT, YYREEE (reference sequence). Sequencing relied on a cDNA template that was reverse transcribed from extracted RNA. Here immunoSEQ multiplex PCR was the method, and the copy in TCRdb shows in-frame clones only, minus some. The sample carries some 170,000 clones, around 58% recorded once. Treatment of the sample: oral pan-JAK inhibitor, 5-10 mg twice daily. The gene calls are TRBV5-4 and TRBJ1-2, with a possible D match to TRBD1 (5 bases). The sample was CD4+ T cells sorted from blood, taken at approximately week 60, from a patient treated with tofacitinib. The sequence was obtained from a human donor with alopecia areata. CDR3 amino acids: CASSPGQIYGYTF. CDR3 bases: TGTGCCAGCAGCCCGGGGCAGATCTATGGCTACACCTTC.